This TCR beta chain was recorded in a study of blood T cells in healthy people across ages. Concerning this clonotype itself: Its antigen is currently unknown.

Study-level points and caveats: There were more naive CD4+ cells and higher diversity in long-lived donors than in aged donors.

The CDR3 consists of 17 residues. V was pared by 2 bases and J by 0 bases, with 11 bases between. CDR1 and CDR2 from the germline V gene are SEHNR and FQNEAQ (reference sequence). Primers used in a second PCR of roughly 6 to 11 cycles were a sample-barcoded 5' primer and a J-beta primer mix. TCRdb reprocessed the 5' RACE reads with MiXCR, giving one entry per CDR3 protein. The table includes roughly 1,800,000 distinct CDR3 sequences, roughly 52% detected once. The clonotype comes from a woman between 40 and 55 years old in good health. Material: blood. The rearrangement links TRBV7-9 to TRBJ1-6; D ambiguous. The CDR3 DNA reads TGTGCCAGCAGCTTAACTGCGGGGAGCTCCTATAATTCACCCCTCCACTTT. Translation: CASSLTAGSSYNSPLHF.